A single sample is the source of the 3 T cell receptor beta chains below, sequenced in a study of control samples from healthy donors and cancer patients. The table came from immunoSEQ multiplex PCR; TCRdb's copy has only in-frame clones and leaves some out. This specimen shows under 200,000 clones; the ten leading clones hold roughly 2%. Material: blood. Every receptor here comes from a woman aged 30 to 39 in good health.

The chain employs TRBV28 and TRBJ2-3, with D perhaps TRBD1 (5 bases). CDR1 is MDHEN and CDR2 is SYDVKM in the germline V gene. Trimming left V 7 bases short and J 3 bases short, with 11 bases between. The CDR3 spans 13 residues. As DNA, the CDR3 is TGTGCCAGCAAGGGGATGGGGACAGATACGCAGTATTTT. Its protein is CASKGMGTDTQYF.

V is TRBV3-1 (or the pseudogene TRBV3-2) and J is TRBJ2-2, with 10 bases fitting TRBD1. Germline V gene data show CDR1 as LGHDT and CDR2 as YNNKEL (reference sequence). The junction had 5 bases not matched to a gene; V was cut back by 3 bases and J by 4 bases. This CDR3 has 16 residues. CDR3 loop: CASSHRQGAITGELFF. CDR3 nucleotides: TGTGCCAGCAGCCACAGACAGGGGGCAATCACCGGGGAGCTGTTTTTT.

The chain combines TRBV28 with TRBJ2-2; 12 positions agree with TRBD2. Germline V gene sequence: CDR1 MDHEN, CDR2 SYDVKM. After removal of 9 bases from V and 1 base from J, the junction contained 6 bases not matched to a gene. CDR3 length: 16 residues. The CDR3 bases are TGTGCCAGTGGGCCTAGCGGGGGGGGGAACACCGGGGAGCTGTTTTTT. It specifies CASGPSGGGNTGELFF.